This is a list of T cell receptor beta chains from one sample in a study of technical replicates of blood from several donors. TCRdb's copy holds only in-frame clones and misses some; the assay was immunoSEQ multiplex PCR. The sample consists of about 64,000 clones, 86% of them appearing once. The sequencing sample was made of PBMCs. The receptor set was obtained from a human donor in good health. Some clones in this sample may be carry-over from other donors' samples. CDR3s include the opening cysteine and the closing phenylalanine or tryptophan. Fields, in order: clone size, J gene, D gene, V gene, CDR3 DNA, CDR3 protein. A D gene is named only where the DNA matches it firmly. The size field is filled for only some rows; it gives once, few, many or a size class.

. TRBJ2-2 . TRBV10-3 TGTGCCATCAGGCCGGACCGGGGTCGGCTGTTTTTT CAIRPDRGRLFF
. TRBJ1-5 . TRBV15 TGTGCCACCAGCAGTGCACAGGGAGTTCAGCCCCAGCATTTT CATSSAQGVQPQHF
. TRBJ2-7 . TRBV10-1 TGCGCCAGCAGTGAGTCGCAGGGGCCCTGCTCCTACGAGCAGTACTTC CASSESQGPCSYEQYF
. TRBJ2-3 TRBD2 TRBV4-2 TGTGCCAGCAGCCAGCCGGGACTAGCGGGGGGACCTAGCACAGATACGCAGTATTTT CASSQPGLAGGPSTDTQYF
. TRBJ2-7 . TRBV4-1 TGCGCCAGCAGCCAAGGAGGCAGCTACGAGCAGTACTTC CASSQGGSYEQYF
. TRBJ1-1 . TRBV6-1 TGTGCCAGCATACCAGGACAGATGAACACTGAAGCTTTCTTT CASIPGQMNTEAFF
. TRBJ2-5 TRBD2 TRBV5-1 TGCGCCAGCAGCGCAGCGGGGGGCCAAGAGACCCAGTACTTC CASSAAGGQETQYF
. TRBJ1-1 . TRBV7-2 TGTGCCAGCACCATTCTGGGACATTCGAACACTGAAGCTTTCTTT CASTILGHSNTEAFF
. TRBJ2-2 . TRBV18 TGTGCCAGCTCACCACAAGGGGGGAACACCGGGGAGCTGTTTTTT CASSPQGGNTGELFF
. TRBJ2-7 TRBD1 TRBV18 TGTGCCAGCTCACCAGAGACAGGGGGCGAGCAGTACTTC CASSPETGGEQYF
. TRBJ2-1 . TRBV11-3 TGTGCCAGCAGCTGGGACACCTACAATGAGCAGTTCTTC CASSWDTYNEQFF
. TRBJ2-2 TRBD2 TRBV27 TGTGCCAGCAGTTTCGGCGGGAGCGGGGTCGGGGAGCTGTTTTTT CASSFGGSGVGELFF
. TRBJ2-7 . TRBV5-1 TGCGCCAGCAGCCAGCAGGGGTCCTACGAGCAGTACTTC CASSQQGSYEQYF
. TRBJ2-3 TRBD2 TRBV7-3 TGTGCCAGCAGCTCGCGGACTAGCGGGAGTTCAGATACGCAGTATTTT CASSSRTSGSSDTQYF
. TRBJ1-1 . TRBV9 TGTGCCAGCAGCGTAGAATCAAAGCAACCTGCTTTCTTT CASSVESKQPAFF
few TRBJ1-6 . TRBV18 TGTGCCAGCTCCCGCATGAGGGATTCACCCCTCCACTTT CASSRMRDSPLHF
few TRBJ1-5 . TRBV2 TGTGCCAGCTCCCGGGGGGCCGGCAATCAGCCCCAGCATTTT CASSRGAGNQPQHF
. TRBJ2-7 . TRBV4-2 TGTGCCAGCAGCCCCTTGATTCGCGGGGTCGACGAGCAGTACTTC CASSPLIRGVDEQYF
. TRBJ2-2 TRBD2 TRBV11-2 TGTGCCAGCAGCCCACTTTCGGGAGGGATCACCGGGGAGCTGTTTTTT CASSPLSGGITGELFF
. TRBJ2-2 . TRBV5-4 TGTGCCAGCAGGGGTGGGGGCGCGGGTATCACCGGGGAGCTGTTTTTT CASRGGGAGITGELFF
. TRBJ2-2 TRBD2 TRBV29-1 TGCAGCGTTACCCGGGGGGGGCTTGTCACCGGGGAGCTGTTTTTT CSVTRGGLVTGELFF
. TRBJ2-7 TRBD1 TRBV4-1 TGCGCCAGCAGCCAAGGTGCGGGGGACAGGGGGCCCGGCGAGCAGTACTTC CASSQGAGDRGPGEQYF
. TRBJ1-5 . TRBV27 TGTGCCAGCAGAAAAGACGGGCAGGAGGGTGATCAGCCCCAGCATTTT CASRKDGQEGDQPQHF
once TRBJ1-1 . TRBV11-2 TGTGCCAGCAGCAGACAGGAGAACACTGAAGCTTTCTTT CASSRQENTEAFF
. TRBJ1-2 TRBD1 TRBV29-1 TGCAGCGTGGATGATACAGGGGCGGAGAATGGCTACACCTTC CSVDDTGAENGYTF
once TRBJ2-7 TRBD2 TRBV6-5 TGTGCCAGCAGTTACAGCGGGGGTACCTACGAGCAGTACTTC CASSYSGGTYEQYF
. TRBJ2-2 TRBD1 TRBV5-6 TGTGCCAGCAGCTTTAGGGACAGGGGGATTACCGGGGAGCTGTTTTTT CASSFRDRGITGELFF
. TRBJ1-5 . TRBV18 TGTGCCAGCTCACTGGGCCTCAATCAGCCCCAGCATTTT CASSLGLNQPQHF
. TRBJ1-5 TRBD1 TRBV19 TGTGCCAGTAGTACACAGGGGAGCAATCAGCCCCAGCATTTT CASSTQGSNQPQHF
. TRBJ2-3 . TRBV10-3 TGTGCCATCAATGAGGAGGAGGGGTCAGATACGCAGTATTTT CAINEEEGSDTQYF
. TRBJ2-7 TRBD2 TRBV27 TGTGCCAGCAGCCCGGGACAACTACTAGCGGGAGGTCACGAGCAGTACTTC CASSPGQLLAGGHEQYF
. TRBJ2-7 . TRBV14 TGTGCCAGCAGCCCCTGGGGCGATCACGAGCAGTACTTC CASSPWGDHEQYF
. TRBJ1-1 TRBD1 TRBV5-6 TGTGCCAGCAGCTGGGACAGACACACTGAAGCTTTCTTT CASSWDRHTEAFF
. TRBJ1-6 TRBD1 TRBV12-5 TGTGCTAGTGGGGGGACAGCAAGGGATTCACCCCTCCACTTT CASGGTARDSPLHF
once TRBJ2-1 TRBD2 TRBV27 TGTGCCAGCAGTTTAATTTGGACTAGCGTCTACAATGAGCAGTTCTTC CASSLIWTSVYNEQFF
. TRBJ1-2 . TRBV11-1 TGTGCCAGCAGCTTAGAGGGGTCGGAAGGCGGCTACACCTTC CASSLEGSEGGYTF
. TRBJ2-1 . TRBV11-2 TGTGCCAGCAGCTCCTGGGACTTCAATGAGCAGTTCTTC CASSSWDFNEQFF
. TRBJ2-1 TRBD2 TRBV5-4 TGTGCCAGCACCTCCCAGTTGGCTAGCGGGAGGGCGGGCAATGAGCAGTTCTTC CASTSQLASGRAGNEQFF
. TRBJ1-2 . TRBV5-1 TGCGCCAGCAGCCCTATTCCGGGACTCGATAACTATGGCTACACCTTC CASSPIPGLDNYGYTF
. TRBJ1-2 . TRBV19 TGTGCCAGTAGTATCTCCGGGACTTCTAACTATGGCTACACCTTC CASSISGTSNYGYTF
. TRBJ1-2 . TRBV4-1 TGCGCCAGCAGCCAAGATTTCCGGACAGCTTTCTATGGCTACACCTTC CASSQDFRTAFYGYTF
. TRBJ1-2 TRBD1 TRBV6-5 TGTGCCAGCAGAACGGACAGGGGACATGGCTACACCTTC CASRTDRGHGYTF
. TRBJ1-1 . TRBV6-5 TGTGCCAGCAGTTACCAGGGAGGTGGCACTGAAGCTTTCTTT CASSYQGGGTEAFF
. TRBJ1-2 . TRBV2 TGTGCCAGCAGGGGGGGGACCTCTGATGGCTACACCTTC CASRGGTSDGYTF
. TRBJ2-7 . TRBV6-5 TGTGCCAGCAGTTACTCGCGTATGGGGGGTGGTGGCGAGCAGTACTTC CASSYSRMGGGGEQYF
. TRBJ2-2 . TRBV5-1 TGCGCCAGCAGCTTGGCGGGGTTTGTCACCGGGGAGCTGTTTTTT CASSLAGFVTGELFF
. TRBJ2-3 TRBD2 TRBV7-8 TGTGCCAGCAGCACCAGGACTAGCGGGGGGTCAGATACGCAGTATTTT CASSTRTSGGSDTQYF
. TRBJ2-7 . TRBV29-1 TGCAGCGTTCGTGAGTGGGAGCAGTACTTC CSVREWEQYF
. TRBJ2-2 . TRBV6-5 TGTGCCAGCTGGGGGGGGCTGTCGAACACCGGGGAGCTGTTTTTT CASWGGLSNTGELFF